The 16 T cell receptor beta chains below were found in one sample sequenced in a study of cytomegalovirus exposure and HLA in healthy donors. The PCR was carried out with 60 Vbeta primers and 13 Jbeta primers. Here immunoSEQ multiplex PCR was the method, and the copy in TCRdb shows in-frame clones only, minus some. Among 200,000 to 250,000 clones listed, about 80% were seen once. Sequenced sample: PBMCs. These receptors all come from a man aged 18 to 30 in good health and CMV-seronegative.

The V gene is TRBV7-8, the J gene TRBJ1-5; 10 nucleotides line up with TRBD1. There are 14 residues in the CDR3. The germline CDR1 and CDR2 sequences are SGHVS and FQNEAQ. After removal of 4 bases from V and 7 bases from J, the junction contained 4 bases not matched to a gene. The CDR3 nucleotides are TGTGCCAGCAGCTCTCGGACAGGGGGACAGCCCCAGCATTTT. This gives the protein CASSSRTGGQPQHF. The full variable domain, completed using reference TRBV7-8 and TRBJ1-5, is GAGVSQSPRYKVAKRGQDVALRCDPISGHVSLFWYQQALGQGPEFLTYFQNEAQLDKSGLPSDRFFAERPEGSVSTLKIQRTQQEDSAVYLCASSSRTGGQPQHFGDGTRLSIL.

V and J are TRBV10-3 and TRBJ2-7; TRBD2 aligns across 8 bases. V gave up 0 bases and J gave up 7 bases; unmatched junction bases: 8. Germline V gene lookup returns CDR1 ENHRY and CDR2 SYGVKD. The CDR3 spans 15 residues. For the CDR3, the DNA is TGTGCCATCAGTGAGTCGACGGGAGGGTCTGGTGAGCAGTACTTC. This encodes CAISESTGGSGEQYF.

CDR3 amino acids: CASSPSGLADLAKNIQYF. The CDR3 DNA is TGTGCCAGCAGCCCCTCCGGGCTAGCGGACCTAGCCAAAAACATTCAGTACTTC. The chain is built from TRBV7-9 and TRBJ2-4; 7 bases line up with TRBD2. With 5 bases clipped from V and 0 bases from J, the junction kept 13 bases outside the gene matches. The CDR3 spans 18 residues. The germline gives CDR1 SEHNR, CDR2 FQNEAQ (reference sequence).

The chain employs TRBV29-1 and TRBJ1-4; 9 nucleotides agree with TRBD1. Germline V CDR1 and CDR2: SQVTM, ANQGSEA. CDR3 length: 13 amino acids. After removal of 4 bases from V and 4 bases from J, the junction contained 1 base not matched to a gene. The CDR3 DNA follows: TGCAGCGTTGGGGGACAGGGTAATGAAAAACTGTTTTTT. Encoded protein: CSVGGQGNEKLFF.

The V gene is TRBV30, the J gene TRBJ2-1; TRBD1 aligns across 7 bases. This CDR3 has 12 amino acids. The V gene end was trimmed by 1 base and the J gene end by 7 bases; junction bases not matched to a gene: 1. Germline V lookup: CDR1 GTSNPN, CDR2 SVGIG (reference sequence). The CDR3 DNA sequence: TGTGCCTGGAGTGAGACAGGGAATGAGCAGTTCTTC. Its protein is CAWSETGNEQFF. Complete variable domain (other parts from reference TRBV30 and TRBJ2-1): SQTIHQWPATLVQPVGSPLSLECTVEGTSNPNLYWYRQAAGRGLQLLFYSVGIGQISSEVPQNLSASRPQDRQFILSSKKLLLSDSGFYLCAWSETGNEQFFGPGTRLTVL.

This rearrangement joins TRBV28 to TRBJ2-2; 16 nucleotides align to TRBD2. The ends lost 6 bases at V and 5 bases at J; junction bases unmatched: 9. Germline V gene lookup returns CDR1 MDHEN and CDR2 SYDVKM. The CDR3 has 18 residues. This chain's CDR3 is CASSSDVGLAGGTGELFF. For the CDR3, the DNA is TGTGCCAGCAGCTCCGACGTGGGACTAGCGGGAGGGACCGGGGAGCTGTTTTTT.

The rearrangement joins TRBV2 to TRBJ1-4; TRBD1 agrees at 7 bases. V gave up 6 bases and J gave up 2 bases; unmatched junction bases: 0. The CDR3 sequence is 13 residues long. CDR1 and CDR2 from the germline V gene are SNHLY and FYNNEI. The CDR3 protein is CASRTGTNEKLFF. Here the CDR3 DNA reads TGTGCCAGCAGGACAGGGACTAATGAAAAACTGTTTTTT.

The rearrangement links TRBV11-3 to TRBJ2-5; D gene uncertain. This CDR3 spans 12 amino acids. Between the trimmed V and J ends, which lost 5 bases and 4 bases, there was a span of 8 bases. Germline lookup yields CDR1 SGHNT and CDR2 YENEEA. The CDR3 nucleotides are TGTGCCAGCAGCCTATCTGGAGAGACCCAGTACTTC. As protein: CASSLSGETQYF.

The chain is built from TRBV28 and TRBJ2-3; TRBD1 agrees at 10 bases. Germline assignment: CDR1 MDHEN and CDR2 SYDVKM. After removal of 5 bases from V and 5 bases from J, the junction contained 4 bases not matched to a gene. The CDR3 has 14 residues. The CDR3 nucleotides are TGTGCCAGCAGTCAGGACAGGGGGGGAGATACGCAGTATTTT. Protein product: CASSQDRGGDTQYF.

DNA of the CDR3: TGTGCCAGCAGCTTACAGGGCGGGAACACTGAAGCTTTCTTT. Encoded protein: CASSLQGGNTEAFF. The chain recombines TRBV7-6 with TRBJ1-1; D perhaps matches TRBD1 (5 bases). CDR1 SGHVS and CDR2 FNYEAQ come from the germline V gene. This CDR3 is built from 14 residues. Between the trimmed V and J ends, which lost 2 bases and 1 base, there was a span of 8 bases.

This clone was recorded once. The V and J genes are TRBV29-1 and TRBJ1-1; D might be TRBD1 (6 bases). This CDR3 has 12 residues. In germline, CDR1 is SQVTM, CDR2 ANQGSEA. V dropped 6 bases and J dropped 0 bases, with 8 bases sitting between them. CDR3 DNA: TGCAGCGTATACAGGGTGAACACTGAAGCTTTCTTT. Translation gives CSVYRVNTEAFF.

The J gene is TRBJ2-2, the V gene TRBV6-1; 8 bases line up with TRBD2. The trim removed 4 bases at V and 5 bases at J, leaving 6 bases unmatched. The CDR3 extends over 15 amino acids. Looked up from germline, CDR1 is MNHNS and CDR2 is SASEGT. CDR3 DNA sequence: TGTGCCAGCAGTGGACTAGCGAGAGGGACCGGGGAGCTGTTTTTT. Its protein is CASSGLARGTGELFF.

The DNA for the CDR3 is TGTGCCAGCAGTTGGGGACTAGCCTACTACGAGCAGTACTTC. Protein: CASSWGLAYYEQYF. This chain links TRBV2 with TRBJ2-7, with TRBD2 matching 9 bases. Germline CDR1 is SNHLY and CDR2 is FYNNEI. The length of the CDR3 is 14 residues. V shed 5 bases and J 3 bases; nucleotides not matched to a gene: 5. The variable domain in full, with the rest retrieved from reference TRBV2 and TRBJ2-7, is EPEVTQTPSHQVTQMGQEVILRCVPISNHLYFYWYRQILGQKVEFLVSFYNNEISEKSEIFDDQFSVERPDGSNFTLKIRSTKLEDSAMYFCASSWGLAYYEQYFGPGTRLTVT.

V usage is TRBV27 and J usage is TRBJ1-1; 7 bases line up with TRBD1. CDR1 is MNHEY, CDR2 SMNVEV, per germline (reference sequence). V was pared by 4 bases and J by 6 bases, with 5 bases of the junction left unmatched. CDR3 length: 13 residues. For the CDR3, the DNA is TGTGCCAGCAGTTCGCAGGGGGTCGCTGAAGCTTTCTTT. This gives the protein CASSSQGVAEAFF.

The CDR3 DNA sequence: TGTGCCAGCAGCTCGTTTATAGTAGCGGGAGGGCTGAGTGAGCAGTTCTTC. It encodes CASSSFIVAGGLSEQFF. The chain carries TRBV5-4 and TRBJ2-1, with TRBD2 matching over 11 bases. The CDR3 has 17 amino acids. The ends lost 3 bases at V and 9 bases at J; junction bases unmatched: 14. Germline-derived CDR1 and CDR2 are SGHNT and YYREEE (reference sequence).

The CDR3 bases are TGTGCCAGCAGCCCCCGAGAGGGCGGTCCCTACGAGCAGTACTTC. This sequence encodes CASSPREGGPYEQYF. The chain combines TRBV7-9 with TRBJ2-7; tentatively, D is TRBD2 (5 bases). Germline-derived CDR1 and CDR2 are SEHNR and FQNEAQ (reference sequence). V dropped 5 bases and J dropped 2 bases, with 16 bases sitting between them. This CDR3 is 15 amino acids long.